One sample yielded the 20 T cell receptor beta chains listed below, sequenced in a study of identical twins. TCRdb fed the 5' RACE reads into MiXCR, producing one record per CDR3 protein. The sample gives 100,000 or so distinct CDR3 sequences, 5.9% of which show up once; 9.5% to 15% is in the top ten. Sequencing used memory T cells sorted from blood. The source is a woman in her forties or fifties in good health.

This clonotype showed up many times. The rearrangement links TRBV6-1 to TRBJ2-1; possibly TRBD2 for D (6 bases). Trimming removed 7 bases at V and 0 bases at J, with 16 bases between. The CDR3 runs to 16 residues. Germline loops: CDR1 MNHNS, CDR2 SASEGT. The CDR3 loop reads CASMGTRGSSYNEQFF. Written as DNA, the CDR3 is TGTGCCAGCATGGGGACGCGGGGCAGCTCCTACAATGAGCAGTTCTTC.

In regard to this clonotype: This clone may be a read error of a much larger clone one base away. DNA for the CDR3: TGTGCCAGTAGCCAAGGGACCAGCCTGGGCACTGAAGCTTTCTTT. This encodes CASSQGTSLGTEAFF. The chain uses TRBV19 and TRBJ1-1, with a weak D call TRBD1 (5 bases). This CDR3 is 15 amino acids long. Germline V gene data show CDR1 as LNHDA and CDR2 as SQIVND (reference sequence). Trimming removed 6 bases from V and 4 bases from J, with 18 bases in between.

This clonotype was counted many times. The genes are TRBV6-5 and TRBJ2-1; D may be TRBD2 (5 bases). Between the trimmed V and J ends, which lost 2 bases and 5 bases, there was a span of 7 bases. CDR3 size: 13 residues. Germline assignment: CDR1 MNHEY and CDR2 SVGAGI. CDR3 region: CASSYGGNNEQFF. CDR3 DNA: TGTGCCAGCAGTTACGGAGGAAACAATGAGCAGTTCTTC.

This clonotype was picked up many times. CDR3 sequence: CASSLLGAGQPQHF. The CDR3, as DNA: TGCGCCAGCAGCTTGTTGGGGGCTGGGCAGCCCCAGCATTTT. The chain employs TRBV5-1 and TRBJ1-5; a possible D gene is TRBD1 (6 bases). The CDR3 has 14 amino acids. The V end lost 1 base, the J end lost 7 bases, and 12 bases lay between the germline ends. Germline values: CDR1 SGHRS, CDR2 YFSETQ. Complete variable domain (other parts from reference TRBV5-1 and TRBJ1-5): KAGVTQTPRYLIKTRGQQVTLSCSPISGHRSVSWYQQTPGQGLQFLFEYFSETQRNKGNFPGRFSGRQFSNSRSEMNVSTLELGDSALYLCASSLLGAGQPQHFGDGTRLSIL.

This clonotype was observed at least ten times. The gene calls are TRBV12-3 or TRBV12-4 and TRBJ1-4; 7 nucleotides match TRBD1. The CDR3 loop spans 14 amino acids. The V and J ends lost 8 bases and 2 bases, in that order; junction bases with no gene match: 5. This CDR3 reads CASGRQGTNEKLFF. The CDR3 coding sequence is TGTGCCAGCGGGAGACAGGGTACTAATGAAAAACTGTTTTTT.

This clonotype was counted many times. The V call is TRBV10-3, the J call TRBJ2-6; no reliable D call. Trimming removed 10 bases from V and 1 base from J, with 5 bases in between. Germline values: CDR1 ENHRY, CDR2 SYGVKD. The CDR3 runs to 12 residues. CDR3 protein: CATSSGANVLTF. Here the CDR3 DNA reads TGTGCCACCTCTTCTGGGGCCAACGTCCTGACTTTC.

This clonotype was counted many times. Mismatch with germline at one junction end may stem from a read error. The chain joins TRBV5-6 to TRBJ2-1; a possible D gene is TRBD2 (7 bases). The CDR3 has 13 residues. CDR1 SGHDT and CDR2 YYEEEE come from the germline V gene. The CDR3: CASSLAGAREQFF. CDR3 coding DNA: TGTGCCAGCAGTTTGGCGGGGGCAAGGGAGCAGTTCTTC.

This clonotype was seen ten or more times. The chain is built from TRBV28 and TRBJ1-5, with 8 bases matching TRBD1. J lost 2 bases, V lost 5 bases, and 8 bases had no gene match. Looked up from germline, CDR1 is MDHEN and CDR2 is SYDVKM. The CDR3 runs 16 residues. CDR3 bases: TGTGCCAGCAGTCTCCGGACAGGGCGAGGCAATCAGCCCCAGCATTTT. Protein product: CASSLRTGRGNQPQHF. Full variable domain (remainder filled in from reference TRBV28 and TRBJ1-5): DVKVTQSSRYLVKRTGEKVFLECVQDMDHENMFWYRQDPGLGLRLIYFSYDVKMKEKGDIPEGYSVSREKKERFSLILESASTNQTSMYLCASSLRTGRGNQPQHFGDGTRLSIL.

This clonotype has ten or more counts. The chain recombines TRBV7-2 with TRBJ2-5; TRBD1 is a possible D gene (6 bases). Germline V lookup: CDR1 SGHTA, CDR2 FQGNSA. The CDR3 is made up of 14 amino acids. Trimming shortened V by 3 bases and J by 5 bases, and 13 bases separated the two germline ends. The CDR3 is CASSFNSGAETQYF. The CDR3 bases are TGTGCCAGCAGCTTTAATTCAGGGGCCGAGACCCAGTACTTC.

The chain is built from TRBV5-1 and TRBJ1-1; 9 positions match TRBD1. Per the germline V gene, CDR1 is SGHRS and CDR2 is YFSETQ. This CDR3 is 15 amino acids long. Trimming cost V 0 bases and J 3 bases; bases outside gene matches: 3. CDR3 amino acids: CASSLAGQGYTEAFF. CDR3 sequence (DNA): TGCGCCAGCAGCTTGGCAGGACAGGGGTACACTGAAGCTTTCTTT.

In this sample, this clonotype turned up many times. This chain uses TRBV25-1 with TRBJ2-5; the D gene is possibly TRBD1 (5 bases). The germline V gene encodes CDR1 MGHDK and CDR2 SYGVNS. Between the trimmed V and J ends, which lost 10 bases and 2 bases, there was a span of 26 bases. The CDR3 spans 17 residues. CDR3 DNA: TGTGCCACCGATCCACCGGCAGGGTGGGTGGGTCAAGAGACCCAGTACTTC. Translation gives CATDPPAGWVGQETQYF.

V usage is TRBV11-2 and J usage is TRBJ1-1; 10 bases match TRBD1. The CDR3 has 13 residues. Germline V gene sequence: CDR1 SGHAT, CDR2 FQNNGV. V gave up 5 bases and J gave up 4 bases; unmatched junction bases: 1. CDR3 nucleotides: TGTGCCAGCAGCCGGGACAGGGGCACTGAAGCTTTCTTT. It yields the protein CASSRDRGTEAFF.

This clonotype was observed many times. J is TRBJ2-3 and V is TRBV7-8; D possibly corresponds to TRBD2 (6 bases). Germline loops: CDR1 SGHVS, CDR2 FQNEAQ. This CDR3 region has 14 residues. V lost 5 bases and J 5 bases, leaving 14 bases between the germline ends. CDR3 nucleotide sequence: TGTGCCAGCAGCCCCCCCGGGGGATTAGATACGCAGTATTTT. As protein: CASSPPGGLDTQYF.

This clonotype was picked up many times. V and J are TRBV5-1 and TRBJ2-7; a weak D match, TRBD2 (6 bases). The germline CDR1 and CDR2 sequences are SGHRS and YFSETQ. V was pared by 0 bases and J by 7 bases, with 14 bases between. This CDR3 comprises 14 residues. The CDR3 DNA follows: TGCGCCAGCAGCTTGGTGGCGGGGCCAGGAGAGCAGTACTTC. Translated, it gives CASSLVAGPGEQYF.

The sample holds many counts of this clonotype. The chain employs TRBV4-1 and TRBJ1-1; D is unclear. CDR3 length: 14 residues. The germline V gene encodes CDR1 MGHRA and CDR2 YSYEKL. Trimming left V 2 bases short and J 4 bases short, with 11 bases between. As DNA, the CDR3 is TGCGCCAGCAGCCAACCCCGCGGCGGCACTGAAGCTTTCTTT. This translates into CASSQPRGGTEAFF.

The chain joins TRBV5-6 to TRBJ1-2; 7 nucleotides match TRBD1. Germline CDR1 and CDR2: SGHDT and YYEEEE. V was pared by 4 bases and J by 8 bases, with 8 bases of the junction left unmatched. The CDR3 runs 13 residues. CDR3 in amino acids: CASSPTGELGYTF. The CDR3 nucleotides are TGTGCCAGCAGCCCAACAGGGGAGCTCGGCTACACCTTC.

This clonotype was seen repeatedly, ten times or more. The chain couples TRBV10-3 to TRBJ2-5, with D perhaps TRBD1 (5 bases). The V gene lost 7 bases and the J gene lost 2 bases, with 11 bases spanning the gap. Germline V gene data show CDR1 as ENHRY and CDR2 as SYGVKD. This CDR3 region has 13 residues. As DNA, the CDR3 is TGTGCCATCAAAGGAACAGGACAAGAGACCCAGTACTTC. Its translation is CAIKGTGQETQYF.

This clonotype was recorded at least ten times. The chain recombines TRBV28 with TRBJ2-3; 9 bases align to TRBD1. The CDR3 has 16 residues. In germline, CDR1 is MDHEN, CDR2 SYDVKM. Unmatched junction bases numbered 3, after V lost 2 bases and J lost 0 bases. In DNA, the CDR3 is TGTGCCAGCAGTTTAGCCGGGACAGGGAGCACAGATACGCAGTATTTT. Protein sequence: CASSLAGTGSTDTQYF. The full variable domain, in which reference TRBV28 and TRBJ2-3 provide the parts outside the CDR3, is DVKVTQSSRYLVKRTGEKVFLECVQDMDHENMFWYRQDPGLGLRLIYFSYDVKMKEKGDIPEGYSVSREKKERFSLILESASTNQTSMYLCASSLAGTGSTDTQYFGPGTRLTVL.

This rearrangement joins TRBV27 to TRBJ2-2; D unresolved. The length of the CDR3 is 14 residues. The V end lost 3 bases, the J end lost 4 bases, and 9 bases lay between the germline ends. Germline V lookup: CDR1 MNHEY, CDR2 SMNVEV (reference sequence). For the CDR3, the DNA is TGTGCCAGCAGTTTCTGGCCTCCCACCGGGGAGCTGTTTTTT. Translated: CASSFWPPTGELFF.

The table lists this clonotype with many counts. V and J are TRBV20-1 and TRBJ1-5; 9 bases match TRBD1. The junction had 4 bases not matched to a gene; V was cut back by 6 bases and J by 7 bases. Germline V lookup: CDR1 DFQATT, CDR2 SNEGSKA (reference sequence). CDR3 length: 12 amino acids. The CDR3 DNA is TGCAGTGCCCGGACAGGGGAACAGCCCCAGCATTTT. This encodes CSARTGEQPQHF.